This T cell receptor beta chain was observed in a study of blood T cell repertoires in COVID-19. Study information: COVID-19 samples from acute and convalescent phases originated in the United States, Italy and Spain. PBMCs, B-cell-depleted T cells, or T cells provided the cDNA or gDNA that made up the material.

V lost 0 bases and J 2 bases, leaving 12 bases between the germline ends. This CDR3 region has 15 residues. Per the germline V gene, CDR1 is SGHRS and CDR2 is YFSETQ. Source study methods: Amplifying reference gene primers gave estimates of nucleated cell counts. Assay used: immunoSEQ multiplex PCR; TCRdb lists only in-frame clones, some missing. Clone size and V and J calls were adopted from that table, with D and trimming inferred from the DNA. The sample holds 130,000 to 150,000 clones; 84% are singletons and the top ten take 6.5% to 9%. This clone was observed a single time. The sequenced sample consisted of peripheral blood. This clonotype was obtained from a woman between 50 and 59 years old in a cohort sampled during active or convalescent COVID-19. The chain joins TRBV5-1 to TRBJ2-7, with a tentative D call TRBD2 (6 bases). The CDR3 is CASSLAGGSPYEQYF. Here the CDR3 DNA reads TGCGCCAGCAGCTTGGCCGGGGGTAGCCCCTACGAGCAGTACTTC.